This TCR beta chain originates from a study of T cell responses to AZD1222 COVID-19 vaccine. CDR1 is MNHEY and CDR2 is SMNVEV in the germline V gene (reference sequence). Trimming cost V 7 bases and J 6 bases, with 10 bases left between them. The CDR3 loop spans 12 amino acids. Measured with immunoSEQ multiplex PCR; TCRdb has only the in-frame clones, and not every one. Of about 140,000 clones listed, around 94% are singletons. On this clone: Its target is not known.

Findings and caveats of the study: At baseline, just six AZD1222 recipients tested seropositive. Close to half of spike-specific TCRs reportedly recognize unmutated variant regions.

The chain recombines TRBV27 with TRBJ1-5, with a tentative D call TRBD1 (5 bases). The clonotype was recovered from an adult who had recovered from COVID-19. The source was peripheral blood, collected after recovery from COVID-19. CDR3 DNA: TGTGCCAGCACCCGGGGCTTTCAGCCCCAGCATTTT. Residues: CASTRGFQPQHF.